This T cell receptor beta chain was captured by sequencing in a study of blood T cell repertoires in COVID-19. Study information: Sample material is recorded as cDNA or gDNA derived from T cells, B-cell-depleted T cells, or PBMCs.

This table comes from immunoSEQ multiplex PCR, and its TCRdb copy is limited to in-frame clones, with some not included. The sample records approximately 350,000 clones, around nine tenths being singletons. CDR1 and CDR2 from the germline V gene are SGHRS and YFSETQ. The ends lost 4 bases at V and 6 bases at J; junction bases unmatched: 4. The CDR3 totals 13 residues. What was sequenced was peripheral blood. The genes are TRBV5-1 and TRBJ1-2; 9 nucleotides match TRBD1. The sequence came from a woman in her seventies with COVID-19, enrolled during active disease. The CDR3 loop reads CASSPGQGHGYTF. The CDR3 nucleotides read TGCGCCAGCAGCCCGGGACAGGGCCATGGCTACACCTTC.